This TCR beta chain came from a study of human T cells and chemical hapten exposure. Unfractionated whole blood served as the source for total RNA extraction. Germline V gives CDR1 KGHSH, CDR2 LQKENI. The CDR3 contains 15 residues. The V and J ends lost 5 bases and 1 base respectively, with 14 bases between them. Individual cDNA molecules had unique molecular identifiers attached to them by the library. MiXCR, run by TCRdb on the reads, gives a single entry per CDR3 protein. The data hold 100,000 to 150,000 distinct CDR3 sequences, with 8% to 9.5% observed a single time. Sequencing was performed on whole blood. The origin of this receptor is a human donor in good health. Some clones in this sample may be carry-over from other donors' samples. The chain recombines TRBV18 with TRBJ2-5, with D maybe TRBD2 (6 bases). The CDR3 nucleotides are TGTGCCAGCTCAACAATGGCGGGGATCCAAGAGACCCAGTACTTC. Translating gives CASSTMAGIQETQYF.